Reported below is one T cell receptor beta chain. V lost 1 base to trimming and J lost 5 bases; unmatched junction nucleotides: 4. Germline V gives CDR1 GTSNPN, CDR2 SVGIG (reference sequence). This CDR3 has 13 amino acids. These data come from a study of shared clonotypes between healthy human individuals. Nashville, Tennessee was home to all donors, who were Caucasian adults. Clones were read by immunoSEQ multiplex PCR, and TCRdb kept only the in-frame ones, dropping some. Here the sample spans some 1.5 million clones, over 95% being singletons. The chain carries TRBV30 and TRBJ2-7; 8 bases fit TRBD1. This receptor was obtained from a man aged 25-40 years in good health. Material for sequencing was naive CD4+ T cells sorted from blood. Subset given: CD45RA+ positively selected. CDR3 amino acids: CAWSGGQGDEQYF. Here the CDR3 DNA reads TGTGCCTGGAGTGGAGGACAGGGCGACGAGCAGTACTTC.